This T cell receptor beta chain was documented in a study of CD8 T cells in ankylosing spondylitis. Overall study results and limits: A TCR beta motif made of about 8 highly homologous variants seemed typical of ankylosing spondylitis blood. Disease-linked clones had a CD8+ phenotype and relatively low frequency in peripheral blood.

Scientists made TCR beta libraries using quantitative 5'-RACE with molecular barcodes. TCRdb processed the 5' RACE reads anew with MiXCR; each CDR3 protein has one entry. This table holds some 42,000 distinct CDR3 sequences, roughly 2.5% found once. There are a few counts of this clonotype. Its specificity is not known. Germline V CDR1 and CDR2: SGDLS, YYNGEE. Unmatched junction bases numbered 19, after V lost 3 bases and J lost 9 bases. The CDR3 consists of 19 residues. Sample: blood, either unsorted or a sorted T cell fraction (not recorded which). J is TRBJ2-1 and V is TRBV9; TRBD2 agrees at 12 bases. The source is a male donor with ankylosing spondylitis or in good health (not recorded which). The CDR3: CASSEYREVLAGGQSEQFF. The CDR3 DNA reads TGTGCCAGCAGCGAATACAGGGAGGTTCTAGCGGGAGGGCAGAGTGAGCAGTTCTTC. The full variable domain, its missing parts supplied by reference TRBV9 and TRBJ2-1, is DSGVTQTPKHLITATGQRVTLRCSPRSGDLSVYWYQQSLDQGLQFLIQYYNGEERAKGNILERFSAQQFPDLHSELNLSSLELGDSALYFCASSEYREVLAGGQSEQFFGPGTRLTVL.